This TCR beta chain was documented in a study of OX40 agonist ivuxolimab in advanced cancers. Libraries were prepared by immunoSEQ multiplex PCR; TCRdb keeps only in-frame clonotypes and omits some of them. Counted here are 85,000 to 100,000 clones, about 87% occurring once; the ten biggest clones make up just under 0.8%. This material consisted of CD4+ or CD8+ T cells sorted from blood, taken in a trial of the OX40 agonist ivuxolimab. This TCR came from an adult with an advanced solid tumor such as melanoma, head and neck, liver or kidney cancer.

This CDR3 reads CSAVGQEAFF. For the CDR3, the DNA is TGCAGTGCTGTCGGACAGGAGGCTTTCTTT. The chain is built from TRBV20-1 and TRBJ1-1; 7 positions agree with TRBD1. Germline assignment: CDR1 DFQATT and CDR2 SNEGSKA (reference sequence). Trimming at V came to 5 bases and at J to 11 bases, leaving 5 bases not matched to a gene. The length of the CDR3 is 10 residues.